These 22 T cell receptor beta chains came from one sample sequenced in a study of T cells after yellow fever vaccination. TCRdb analysed the 5' RACE reads with MiXCR anew, one entry per CDR3 protein. Of about 180,000 distinct CDR3 sequences listed, 5.5% to 7.5% are singletons. Sequenced here: CD4+ T cells sorted from PBMCs, sampled on the day of the first yellow fever vaccination. The receptors were gathered from a man younger than 30 who received the YFV17D yellow fever vaccine.

The sample holds many counts of this clonotype. This CDR3 is CAISEQAGPYEQYF. The CDR3 DNA reads TGTGCCATCAGTGAACAGGCGGGCCCCTACGAGCAGTACTTC. The V gene is TRBV10-3, the J gene TRBJ2-7, with D perhaps TRBD1 or TRBD2 (5 bases each). The CDR3 is 14 amino acids. Germline V CDR1 and CDR2: ENHRY, SYGVKD. With 3 bases removed from V and 2 bases from J, the gap between germline ends came to 11 bases.

This clonotype was recorded at least ten times. The gene calls are TRBV20-1 and TRBJ2-7, with a weak D call TRBD1 (6 bases). V lost 0 bases and J lost 6, with 12 bases in between. This CDR3 has 13 residues. Germline V gene data show CDR1 as DFQATT and CDR2 as SNEGSKA (reference sequence). CDR3 protein: CSARDPDRPEQYV. The CDR3 DNA follows: TGCAGTGCTAGAGACCCAGACAGGCCCGAGCAGTACGTC.

This clonotype was detected ten times or more. V usage is TRBV11-2 and J usage is TRBJ2-3, with D possibly called TRBD1 or TRBD2 (5 bases each). The CDR3 totals 11 residues. Germline assignment: CDR1 SGHAT and CDR2 FQNNGV. V was cut by 7 bases and J by 7 bases, with 9 bases left in between. CDR3 coding DNA: TGTGCCAGCACCTGGGGGAATACGCAGTATTTT. Residues: CASTWGNTQYF.

This clonotype was counted ten times or more. CDR3 DNA sequence: TGTGCCAGCAGTTACCTAGCGGTCAATGAGCAGTTCTTC. It codes for CASSYLAVNEQFF. The chain is built from TRBV12-3 or TRBV12-4 and TRBJ2-1, with 7 nucleotides matching TRBD2. With 4 bases clipped from V and 6 bases from J, the junction kept 3 bases outside the gene matches. The CDR3 is 13 amino acids.

This clonotype was observed at least ten times. The chain recombines TRBV18 with TRBJ2-3; D is unclear. Germline V gene sequence: CDR1 KGHSH, CDR2 LQKENI. V dropped 3 bases and J dropped 8 bases, with 15 bases sitting between them. The CDR3 totals 14 residues. CDR3 residues: CASSPVRTQVTQYF. The DNA of the CDR3 is TGTGCCAGCTCACCGGTCAGAACCCAAGTTACGCAGTATTTT.

This clonotype was counted ten times or more. This chain links TRBV4-3 with TRBJ2-5; D gene unclear. CDR1 LGHNA and CDR2 YSLEER come from the germline V gene. The CDR3 runs to 13 residues. Trimming took 0 bases from V and 6 from J, leaving 8 bases between them. DNA of the CDR3: TGCGCCAGCAGCCAAGAGGTATTCCAGACCCAGTACTTC. This encodes CASSQEVFQTQYF.

This clonotype was recorded a few times. This rearrangement joins TRBV3-1 to TRBJ2-3; the match to TRBD2 covers 9 bases. CDR1 is LGHDT, CDR2 YNNKEL, per germline (reference sequence). CDR3 length: 17 residues. Unmatched junction bases numbered 9, after V lost 0 bases and J lost 5 bases. The CDR3 nucleotides are TGTGCCAGCAGCCAAGATCTGGCGGGGGGGCCGAAAGATACGCAGTATTTT. It translates to CASSQDLAGGPKDTQYF.

This clonotype was detected a few times. The V and J genes are TRBV27 and TRBJ2-7; 8 bases align to TRBD1. The CDR3 totals 14 residues. With 6 bases clipped from V and 0 bases from J, the junction kept 4 bases outside the gene matches. From germline, CDR1 is MNHEY and CDR2 SMNVEV (reference sequence). CDR3 in amino acids: CASRTGVTSYEQYF. In DNA form, the CDR3 reads TGTGCCAGCAGGACAGGGGTAACCTCCTACGAGCAGTACTTC.

This clonotype was seen a handful of times. The J gene is TRBJ1-6, the V gene TRBV7-2; no definite D call. The V end was cut by 6 bases, the J end by 9 bases, with 15 bases between. Germline V CDR1 and CDR2: SGHTA, FQGNSA. This CDR3 contains 14 residues. DNA for the CDR3: TGTGCCAGCAGTGCTGGGGTTAGTGGTTCACCCCTCCACTTT. This gives the protein CASSAGVSGSPLHF.

This clonotype has a handful of counts. The chain links TRBV7-3 to TRBJ2-6; D gene ambiguous. V was cut by 1 base and J by 0 bases, with 13 bases left in between. Germline loops: CDR1 SGHTA, CDR2 FQGTGA. The CDR3 is 18 residues long. The CDR3 DNA is TGTGCCAGCAGCTTAATGGGTATCGGGCTCTCTGGGGCCAACGTCCTGACTTTC. It translates to CASSLMGIGLSGANVLTF.

This clonotype was found a few times. The rearrangement joins TRBV5-1 to TRBJ1-5; D possibly corresponds to TRBD1 (5 bases). CDR3 length equals 14 residues. Looked up from germline, CDR1 is SGHRS and CDR2 is YFSETQ. The V and J ends lost 5 bases and 9 bases respectively, with 18 bases between them. The CDR3 loop reads CASRAEGTATPQHF. The CDR3 DNA sequence: TGCGCCAGCAGGGCTGAGGGGACTGCTACGCCCCAGCATTTT. Using reference TRBV5-1 and TRBJ1-5 for the parts outside the CDR3, the full variable domain is KAGVTQTPRYLIKTRGQQVTLSCSPISGHRSVSWYQQTPGQGLQFLFEYFSETQRNKGNFPGRFSGRQFSNSRSEMNVSTLELGDSALYLCASRAEGTATPQHFGDGTRLSIL.

Only a few counts were recorded for this clonotype. The chain couples TRBV6-2 or TRBV6-3 to TRBJ2-2; TRBD2 agrees at 13 bases. CDR3 length equals 16 residues. With V trimmed by 7 bases and J by 1 base, 3 bases remained unmatched. Germline values: CDR1 MNHEY, CDR2 SVGEGT. The CDR3 spells CASNRLAGGNTGELFF. The CDR3 DNA follows: TGTGCCAGCAACCGACTAGCGGGGGGGAACACCGGGGAGCTGTTTTTT.

There are many counts of this clonotype. This chain links TRBV7-8 with TRBJ2-2, with 10 bases lining up with TRBD1. The CDR3 runs to 15 residues. Germline V lookup: CDR1 SGHVS, CDR2 FQNEAQ. Trimming at V came to 5 bases and at J to 4 bases, leaving 4 bases not matched to a gene. For the CDR3, the DNA is TGTGCCAGCAGCAAGACAGGGGGCTTCACCGGGGAGCTGTTTTTT. Its protein product is CASSKTGGFTGELFF.

This clonotype was recorded at least ten times. The chain employs TRBV7-6 and TRBJ2-1; 8 bases are shared with TRBD2. This CDR3 has 15 residues. Germline V gene sequence: CDR1 SGHVS, CDR2 FNYEAQ. V lost 4 bases, J lost 4 bases, and 6 bases stayed unmatched. CDR3 sequence reads: CASSSRGGRYNEQFF. The CDR3 DNA follows: TGTGCCAGCAGCTCCCGGGGGGGCCGGTACAATGAGCAGTTCTTC.

This clonotype has a count of ten or more. The gene calls are TRBV21-1 and TRBJ2-7; the table's TRBD1 call for D was not verified on the DNA. TRBV21-1 is a known pseudogene. The CDR3 has 17 residues. The DNA for the CDR3 is TGTGCCAGCAGCGCAACCCCCCCGCGGACAAATGCCTACGAGCAGTACGTC. This gives the protein CASSATPPRTNAYEQYV.

This clonotype occurred many times. The rearrangement joins TRBV6-5 to TRBJ1-6; weak D call: TRBD1 (5 bases). Germline V gives CDR1 MNHEY, CDR2 SVGAGI. Trimming shortened V by 0 bases and J by 8 bases, and 11 bases separated the two germline ends. There are 15 residues in the CDR3. CDR3 coding DNA: TGTGCCAGCAGTTACTCCAGGGCTCTCGATTCACCCCTCCACTTT. This gives the protein CASSYSRALDSPLHF.

This clonotype was recorded a few times. The chain is built from TRBV24-1 and TRBJ1-1, with 10 nucleotides matching TRBD1. V shed 5 bases and J 5 bases; nucleotides not matched to a gene: 10. Germline values: CDR1 KGHDR, CDR2 SFDVKD. CDR3 size: 16 residues. In nucleotides, the CDR3 is TGTGCCACCAGTGGGGGACAGGGGCGGGGGACGACTGAAGCTTTCTTT. It specifies CATSGGQGRGTTEAFF.

The sample holds a few counts of this clonotype. The CDR3: CASSLRGPEGYEQYF. The CDR3 DNA is TGTGCCAGCAGTTTGCGGGGGCCGGAGGGTTACGAGCAGTACTTC. V gene TRBV12-3 or TRBV12-4 combines with J gene TRBJ2-7; tentatively, D is TRBD2 (7 bases). V was trimmed by 3 bases and J by 4 bases, leaving 16 bases between them. The CDR3 is 15 amino acids.

This clonotype was picked up a small number of times. V is TRBV7-9 and J is TRBJ2-4; D gene unclear. The V and J ends lost 1 base and 9 bases respectively, with 4 bases between them. From germline, CDR1 is SEHNR and CDR2 FQNEAQ (reference sequence). The CDR3 sequence is 11 residues long. As DNA, the CDR3 is TGTGCCAGCAGCTTAGATTCCATTCAGTACTTC. Amino acid sequence: CASSLDSIQYF.

This clonotype was seen at least ten times. This chain uses TRBV11-2 with TRBJ2-3; D uncertain. V lost 0 bases and J lost 14, with 12 bases in between. CDR1 SGHAT and CDR2 FQNNGV come from the germline V gene. CDR3 length: 12 amino acids. The DNA for the CDR3 is TGTGCCAGCAGCTTAGATCCGGCTAGGAGGTATTTT. Its translation: CASSLDPARRYF.

Concerning this clonotype itself: A much bigger clone sits one base away, suggesting this may be a read error. V and J are TRBV5-1 and TRBJ2-2; D may be TRBD1 (5 bases). The CDR3 sequence is 14 residues long. Looked up from germline, CDR1 is SGHRS and CDR2 is YFSETQ. The germline V and J ends were trimmed by 4 bases and 6 bases, with 13 bases remaining between them. CDR3 residues: CASSASKGAGELFF. Written as DNA, the CDR3 is TGCGCCAGCAGCGCATCCAAAGGGGCCGGGGAGCTGTTTTTT.

Ten or more counts support this clonotype. The rearrangement links TRBV5-1 to TRBJ2-7; TRBD1 might be the D (6 bases). The CDR3 totals 14 residues. V was cut by 2 bases and J by 3 bases, with 12 bases left in between. Germline assignment: CDR1 SGHRS and CDR2 YFSETQ. The CDR3 DNA follows: TGCGCCAGCAGCTTACAGGGTTCTTTCTACGAGCAGTACGTC. Amino acid sequence: CASSLQGSFYEQYV.